One T cell receptor beta chain is described in this entry. Its antigen remains unidentified. Germline CDR1 GTSNPN, CDR2 SVGIG (reference sequence). The length of the CDR3 is 14 residues. Deletions cut 3 bases from V and 1 base from J, with 10 bases between. This table comes from immunoSEQ multiplex PCR, and its TCRdb copy is limited to in-frame clones, with some not included. The sample lists 35,000 to 45,000 clones; around 89% were seen once. The sample originates from a study of OX40 agonist ivuxolimab in advanced cancers. Turning to the study itself: Treatment of patients was with ivuxolimab, an agonistic anti-OX40 (CD134) antibody.

Findings and limits, study-wide: Expanded clones belonging to CD8+ T cells outnumbered, on average, those of CD4+. Dose levels from 0.1 to 3.0 mg/kg saw CD4+ and CD8+ blood T cells expand clonally by week 6.

The input for sequencing was CD4+ or CD8+ T cells sorted from blood, taken in a trial of the OX40 agonist ivuxolimab. This sequence originates from an adult with an advanced solid tumor such as melanoma, head and neck, liver or kidney cancer. The J gene is TRBJ1-5, the V gene TRBV30; the D is unclear. The CDR3 loop is CAWSGDASNQPQHF. The DNA of the CDR3 is TGTGCCTGGAGCGGAGACGCAAGCAATCAGCCCCAGCATTTT.